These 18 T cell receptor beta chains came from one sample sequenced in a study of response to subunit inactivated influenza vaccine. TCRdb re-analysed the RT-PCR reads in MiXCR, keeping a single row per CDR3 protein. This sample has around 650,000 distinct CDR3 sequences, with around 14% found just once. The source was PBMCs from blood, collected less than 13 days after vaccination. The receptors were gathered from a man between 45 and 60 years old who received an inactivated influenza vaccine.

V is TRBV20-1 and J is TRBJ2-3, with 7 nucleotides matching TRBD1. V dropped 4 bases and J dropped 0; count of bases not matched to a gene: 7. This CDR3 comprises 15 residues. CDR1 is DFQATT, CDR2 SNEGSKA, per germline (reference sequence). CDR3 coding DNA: TGCAGTGCTACCAACAGGGGCACTAGCACAGATACGCAGTATTTT. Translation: CSATNRGTSTDTQYF.

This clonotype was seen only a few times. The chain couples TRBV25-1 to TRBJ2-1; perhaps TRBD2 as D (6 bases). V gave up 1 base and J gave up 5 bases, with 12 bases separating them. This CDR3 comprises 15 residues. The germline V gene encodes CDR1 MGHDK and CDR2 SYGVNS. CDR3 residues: CASSESVGGHNEQFF. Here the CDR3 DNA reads TGTGCCAGCAGTGAATCGGTCGGAGGGCACAATGAGCAGTTCTTC.

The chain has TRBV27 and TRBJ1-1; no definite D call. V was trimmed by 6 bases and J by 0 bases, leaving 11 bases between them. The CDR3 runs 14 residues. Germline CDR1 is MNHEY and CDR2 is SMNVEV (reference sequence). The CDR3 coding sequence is TGTGCCAGCAGGGAAAGCCCGATGAACACTGAAGCTTTCTTT. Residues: CASRESPMNTEAFF.

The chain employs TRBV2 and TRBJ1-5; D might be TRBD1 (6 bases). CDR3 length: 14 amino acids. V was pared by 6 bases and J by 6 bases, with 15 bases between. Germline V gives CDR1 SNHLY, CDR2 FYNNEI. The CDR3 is CASSGQPTGQPQHF. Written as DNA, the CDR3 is TGTGCCAGCAGCGGACAGCCCACGGGTCAGCCCCAGCATTTT.

The CDR3 DNA reads TGTGCCAGCAGCGGCGACAGGCTCACACTCTATGGCTACACCTTC. It codes for CASSGDRLTLYGYTF. The rearrangement joins TRBV12-3 or TRBV12-4 to TRBJ1-2; tentative D call: TRBD1 (6 bases). V was clipped by 6 bases and J by 4 bases, with 18 bases between them. This CDR3 comprises 15 residues.

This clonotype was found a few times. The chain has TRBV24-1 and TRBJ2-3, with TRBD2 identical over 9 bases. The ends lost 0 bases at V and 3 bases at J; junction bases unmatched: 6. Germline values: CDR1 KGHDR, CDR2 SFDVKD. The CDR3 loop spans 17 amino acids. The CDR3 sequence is CATSDLHSGRGTDTQYF. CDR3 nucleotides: TGTGCCACCAGTGATTTGCATAGCGGGAGAGGAACAGATACGCAGTATTTT.

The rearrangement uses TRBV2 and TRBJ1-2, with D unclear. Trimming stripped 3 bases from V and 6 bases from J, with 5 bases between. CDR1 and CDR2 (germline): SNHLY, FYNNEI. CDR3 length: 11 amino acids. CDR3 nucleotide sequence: TGTGCCAGCAGTGAGTACGATGGCTACACCTTC. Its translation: CASSEYDGYTF.

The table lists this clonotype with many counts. The chain's CDR3 is CASSPRGRGYTF. The CDR3 DNA reads as TGTGCCAGCAGCCCCCGGGGGCGGGGCTACACCTTC. This sequence joins TRBV12-3 or TRBV12-4 and TRBJ1-2, with TRBD1 as a possible D gene (6 bases). CDR3 length: 12 amino acids. The V end lost 6 bases, the J end lost 8 bases, and 13 bases lay between the germline ends.

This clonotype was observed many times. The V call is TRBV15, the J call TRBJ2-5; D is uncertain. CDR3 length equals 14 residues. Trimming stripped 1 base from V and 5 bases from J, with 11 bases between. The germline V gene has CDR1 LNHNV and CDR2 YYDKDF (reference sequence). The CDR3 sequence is CATSRAGNSETQYF. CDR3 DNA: TGTGCCACCAGCAGAGCTGGTAATAGTGAGACCCAGTACTTC.

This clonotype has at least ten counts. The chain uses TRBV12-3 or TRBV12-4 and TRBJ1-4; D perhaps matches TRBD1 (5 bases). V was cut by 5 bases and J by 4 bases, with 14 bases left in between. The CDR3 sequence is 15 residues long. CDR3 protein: CASSPGGSRNEKLFF. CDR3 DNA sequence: TGTGCCAGCAGTCCCGGGGGTTCCCGTAATGAAAAACTGTTTTTT.

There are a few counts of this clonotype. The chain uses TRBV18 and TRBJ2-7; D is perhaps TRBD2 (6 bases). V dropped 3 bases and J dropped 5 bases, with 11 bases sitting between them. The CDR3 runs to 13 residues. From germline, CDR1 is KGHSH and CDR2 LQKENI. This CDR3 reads CASSPPGTHEQYF. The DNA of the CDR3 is TGTGCCAGCTCACCTCCCGGGACTCACGAGCAGTACTTC.

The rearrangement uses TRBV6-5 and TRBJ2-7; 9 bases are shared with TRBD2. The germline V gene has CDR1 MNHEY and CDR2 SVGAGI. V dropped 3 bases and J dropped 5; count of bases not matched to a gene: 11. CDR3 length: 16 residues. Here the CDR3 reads CASSYFASGAGNEQYF. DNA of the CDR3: TGTGCCAGCAGTTATTTCGCTAGCGGGGCGGGAAACGAGCAGTACTTC.

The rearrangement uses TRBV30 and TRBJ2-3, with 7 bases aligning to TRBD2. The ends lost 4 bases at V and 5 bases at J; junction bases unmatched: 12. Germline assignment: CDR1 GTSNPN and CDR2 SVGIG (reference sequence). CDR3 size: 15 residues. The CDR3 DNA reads TGTGCCTGGACTACACCGGGGGGTGCTGGAGATACGCAGTATTTT. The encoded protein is CAWTTPGGAGDTQYF. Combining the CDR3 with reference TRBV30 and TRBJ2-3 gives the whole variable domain SQTIHQWPATLVQPVGSPLSLECTVEGTSNPNLYWYRQAAGRGLQLLFYSVGIGQISSEVPQNLSASRPQDRQFILSSKKLLLSDSGFYLCAWTTPGGAGDTQYFGPGTRLTVL.

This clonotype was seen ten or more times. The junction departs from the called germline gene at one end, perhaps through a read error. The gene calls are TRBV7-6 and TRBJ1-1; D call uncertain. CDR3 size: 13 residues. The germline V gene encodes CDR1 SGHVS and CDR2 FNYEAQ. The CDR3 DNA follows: TGCGCCAGCAGCTTGGAACAGAACACTGAAGCTTTCTTT. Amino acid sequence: CASSLEQNTEAFF.

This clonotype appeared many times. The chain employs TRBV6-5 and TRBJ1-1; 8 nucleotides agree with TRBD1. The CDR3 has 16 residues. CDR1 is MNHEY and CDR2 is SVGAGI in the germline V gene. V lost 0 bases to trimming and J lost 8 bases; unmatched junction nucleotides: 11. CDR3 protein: CASSYSLDRGTPEAFF. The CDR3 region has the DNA TGTGCCAGCAGTTACTCACTTGACAGGGGTACTCCAGAAGCTTTCTTT.

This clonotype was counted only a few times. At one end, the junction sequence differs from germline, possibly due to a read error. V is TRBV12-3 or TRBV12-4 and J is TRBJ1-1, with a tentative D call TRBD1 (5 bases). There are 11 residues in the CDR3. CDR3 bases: TGTGCCAGCAGTTTTGGCAGGGAGTATCTCTTT. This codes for CASSFGREYLF.

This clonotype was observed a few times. The CDR3 nucleotides are TGTGCCAGCACCCCCGGAGCCTCCTACAATGAGCAGTTCTTC. Residues: CASTPGASYNEQFF. This chain connects TRBV12-3 or TRBV12-4 to TRBJ2-1; D is undetermined. V lost 7 bases, J lost 0 bases, and 10 bases lay in between. This CDR3 region has 14 residues.

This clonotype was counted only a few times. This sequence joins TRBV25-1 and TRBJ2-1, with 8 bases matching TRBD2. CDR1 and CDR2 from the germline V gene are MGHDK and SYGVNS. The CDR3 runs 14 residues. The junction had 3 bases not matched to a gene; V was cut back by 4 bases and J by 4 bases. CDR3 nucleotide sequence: TGTGCCAGCAGTGGACTAGCGCCTTACAATGAGCAGTTCTTC. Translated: CASSGLAPYNEQFF.